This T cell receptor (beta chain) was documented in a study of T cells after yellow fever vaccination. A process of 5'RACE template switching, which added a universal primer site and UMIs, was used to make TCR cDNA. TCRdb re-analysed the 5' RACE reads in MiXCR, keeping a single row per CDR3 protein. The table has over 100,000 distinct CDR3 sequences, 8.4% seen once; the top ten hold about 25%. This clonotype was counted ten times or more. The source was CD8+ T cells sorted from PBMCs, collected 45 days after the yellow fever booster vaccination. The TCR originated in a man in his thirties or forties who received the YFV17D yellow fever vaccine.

CDR3 in amino acids: CASSLRVDTEAFF. Written as DNA, the CDR3 is TGCGCCAGCAGCTTGAGGGTGGACACTGAAGCTTTCTTT. The chain recombines TRBV5-1 with TRBJ1-1; D gene unclear. Germline loops: CDR1 SGHRS, CDR2 YFSETQ. CDR3 length: 13 residues. With 1 base removed from V and 3 bases from J, the gap between germline ends came to 7 bases.